Detailed here is one T cell receptor beta chain. As processed by the authors: Researchers report that nucleated cell counts were estimated from reference gene primer amplification. Sequenced by immunoSEQ multiplex PCR; TCRdb stores in-frame clones only, minus some. V and J calls and clone size are given by that table; D and trimming were obtained from the DNA. This repertoire shows about 150,000 clones, approximately 84% found once; its top ten account for approximately 2.6%. Germline V gene data show CDR1 as SNHLY and CDR2 as FYNNEI. J lost 4 bases, V lost 1 base, and 3 bases had no gene match. The CDR3 has 15 amino acids. This sample was included in a study of blood T cell repertoires in COVID-19. Looking at the study overall: Material from acute and convalescent COVID-19 was sourced from the United States, Italy and Spain.

This chain connects TRBV2 to TRBJ2-1; TRBD2 aligns across 8 bases. The sequenced sample was peripheral blood. The receptor comes from a woman aged 80 or older with COVID-19, enrolled during active disease. The CDR3 coding sequence is TGTGCCAGCAGTGAAGTTCGCGGGGGGTACAATGAGCAGTTCTTC. Translation gives CASSEVRGGYNEQFF.